The clone carrying this T cell receptor (beta chain) was picked up many times. The germline CDR1 and CDR2 sequences are SGHVS and FNYEAQ. V was clipped by 2 bases and J by 8 bases, with 10 bases between them. CDR3 length equals 13 residues. This entry is derived from a study of spatial heterogeneity in lung cancer. The time point is: sample taken at primary tumor resection. The input material, whole RNA from tumor, nontumor lung or frozen PBMC, was sequenced unsorted. MiXCR, run by TCRdb on the 5' RACE reads, gives a single entry per CDR3 protein. Here the sample spans about 14,000 distinct CDR3 sequences, 10% to 12% being singletons.

The rearrangement uses TRBV7-6 and TRBJ2-1; D not resolved. This sequence originates from a female donor with early-stage non-small cell lung cancer. Sample: PBMCs, taken at surgery. For the CDR3, the DNA is TGTGCCAGCAGCTTATCCCTTAGGGATGAGCAGTTCTTC. Protein: CASSLSLRDEQFF.